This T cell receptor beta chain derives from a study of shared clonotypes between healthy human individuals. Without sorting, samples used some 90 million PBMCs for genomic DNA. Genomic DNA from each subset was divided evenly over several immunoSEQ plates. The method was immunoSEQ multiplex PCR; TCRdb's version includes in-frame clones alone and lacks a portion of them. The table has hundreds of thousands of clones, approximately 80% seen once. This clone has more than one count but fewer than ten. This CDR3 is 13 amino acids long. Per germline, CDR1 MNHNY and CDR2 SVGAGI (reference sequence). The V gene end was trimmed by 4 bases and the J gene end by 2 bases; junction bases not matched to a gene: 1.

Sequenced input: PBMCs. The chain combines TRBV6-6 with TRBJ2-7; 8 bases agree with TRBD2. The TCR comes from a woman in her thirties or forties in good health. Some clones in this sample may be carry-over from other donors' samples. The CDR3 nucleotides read TGTGCCAGCAGTTTAGCGGGGACCTACGAGCAGTACTTC. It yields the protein CASSLAGTYEQYF.